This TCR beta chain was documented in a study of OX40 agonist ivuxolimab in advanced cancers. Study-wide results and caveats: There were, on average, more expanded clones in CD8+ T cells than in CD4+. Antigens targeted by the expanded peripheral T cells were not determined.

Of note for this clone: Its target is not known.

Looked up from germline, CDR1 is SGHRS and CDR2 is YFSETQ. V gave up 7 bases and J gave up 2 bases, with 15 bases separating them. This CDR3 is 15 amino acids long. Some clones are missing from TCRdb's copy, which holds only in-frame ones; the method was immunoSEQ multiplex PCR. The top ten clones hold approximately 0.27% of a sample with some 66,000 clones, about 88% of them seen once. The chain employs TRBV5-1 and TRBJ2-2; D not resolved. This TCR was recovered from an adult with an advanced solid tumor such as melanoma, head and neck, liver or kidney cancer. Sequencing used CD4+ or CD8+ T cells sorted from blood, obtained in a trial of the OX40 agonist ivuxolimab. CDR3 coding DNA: TGCGCCAGCCTATCTAACTCAGGAAACACCGGGGAGCTGTTTTTT. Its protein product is CASLSNSGNTGELFF.